The 3 T cell receptor beta chains given below trace back to one sample, sequenced in a study of human T cells and chemical hapten exposure. Via MiXCR, TCRdb re-called the RACE reads, giving one row per CDR3 protein. This sample carries tens of thousands of distinct CDR3 sequences, around 10% of them seen once, and the ten largest clones take roughly 9.1%. Time point here: pre-sensitization, week 0. Treatment described: therapeutic diphenylcyclopropenone sensitization with weekly scalp DPC. The source material was whole blood, sampled in connection with sensitization to the hapten diphenylcyclopropenone (DPC). The receptor set was obtained from a middle-aged man with alopecia areata. Some clones in this sample may be carry-over from other donors' samples.

This clonotype was counted between two and nine times. The rearrangement links TRBV18 to TRBJ1-1, with TRBD1 as a possible D gene (5 bases). Germline V gene data show CDR1 as KGHSH and CDR2 as LQKENI. V shed 5 bases and J shed 1 base, with 11 bases lying between them. The CDR3 is 14 amino acids. The CDR3 spells CASSSQGENTEAFF. CDR3 DNA: TGTGCCAGCTCATCGCAGGGTGAGAACACTGAAGCTTTCTTT.

This clonotype was recorded many times. This sequence joins TRBV7-9 and TRBJ2-7; D is perhaps TRBD2 (6 bases). V shed 8 bases and J shed 7 bases, with 21 bases lying between them. Germline assignment: CDR1 SEHNR and CDR2 FQNEAQ (reference sequence). This CDR3 is built from 14 residues. The CDR3 loop is CASWGSGRTEEQYF. The CDR3 DNA reads as TGTGCCAGCTGGGGTAGCGGACGTACGGAAGAGCAGTACTTC.

This clonotype has ten or more counts. This chain connects TRBV7-6 to TRBJ2-5, with D possibly matching TRBD2 (6 bases). Germline values: CDR1 SGHVS, CDR2 FNYEAQ. Trimming took off 1 base at V and 5 bases at J, with 11 bases between the two ends. This CDR3 spans 14 amino acids. CDR3 nucleotides: TGTGCCAGCAGCTTAGTTGGCGGGGTGGAGACCCAGTACTTC. Amino acid sequence: CASSLVGGVETQYF.